Sequencing of this T cell receptor beta chain was carried out in a study of vaccination effects on CD4 cells after COVID-19. General study points: Vaccine- and infection-induced clones showed marked clonal contraction late following vaccination. Cross-reactivity toward common cold coronaviruses was confined to only 1 of 255 vaccine-induced clones in healthy vaccinees.

Sequenced by immunoSEQ multiplex PCR; TCRdb stores in-frame clones only, minus some. The sample lists 25,000 to 35,000 clones; over 80% were seen once. With the ViraFEST assay, the study expanded antigen-specific CD4+ T cells using viral peptide pools, then sequenced them. After less than twelve days in culture, the CD4+ T cells were isolated. Two doses of either BNT162b2 or mRNA-1273 were given to each participant. Days 3 and 7 saw half the medium replaced with IL-2 medium. The germline V gene encodes CDR1 KGHSH and CDR2 LQKENI. The CDR3 consists of 13 residues. J gave up 10 bases and V 3 bases, and 7 bases lay outside the gene matches. In its sample, this clone was seen a few times. The antigen is unknown.

The sequencing here drew on CD4+ T cells from PBMCs cultured with SARS-CoV-2 spike peptides, taken after COVID-19 vaccination. This sequence originates from a human donor who received a COVID-19 vaccine. Some clones in this sample may be carry-over from other donors' samples. V is TRBV18 and J is TRBJ2-5; 8 bases map to TRBD1. In DNA form, the CDR3 reads TGTGCCAGCTCACCGGGACAGGACGAGGGCCAGTACTTC. The encoded protein is CASSPGQDEGQYF.